The entry that follows covers one T cell receptor (beta chain) sequence. For the second PCR, which ran for roughly 7 to 11 cycles, a sample-barcoded 5' primer and a J-beta primer mix were used. TCRdb analysed the 5' RACE reads with MiXCR anew, one entry per CDR3 protein. The data hold 1.8 million or so distinct CDR3 sequences, with more than 35% observed a single time. Germline V gene data show CDR1 as SGHTA and CDR2 as FQGNSA. The CDR3 is made up of 16 amino acids. The V and J ends lost 5 bases and 7 bases, in that order; junction bases with no gene match: 12. This sample stems from a study of blood T cells in healthy people across ages.

The rearrangement uses TRBV7-2 and TRBJ2-7; TRBD2 matches 12 bases. The sequenced sample was blood. This sequence was found in a human donor in good health. The CDR3 here is CASSHRLAGETGEQYF. The DNA of the CDR3 is TGTGCCAGCAGCCACAGACTAGCGGGGGAAACGGGTGAGCAGTACTTC. The full variable domain, its missing parts supplied by reference TRBV7-2 and TRBJ2-7, is GAGVSQSPSNKVTEKGKDVELRCDPISGHTALYWYRQSLGQGLEFLIYFQGNSAPDKSGLPSDRFSAERTGGSVSTLTIQRTQQEDSAVYLCASSHRLAGETGEQYFGPGTRLTVT.